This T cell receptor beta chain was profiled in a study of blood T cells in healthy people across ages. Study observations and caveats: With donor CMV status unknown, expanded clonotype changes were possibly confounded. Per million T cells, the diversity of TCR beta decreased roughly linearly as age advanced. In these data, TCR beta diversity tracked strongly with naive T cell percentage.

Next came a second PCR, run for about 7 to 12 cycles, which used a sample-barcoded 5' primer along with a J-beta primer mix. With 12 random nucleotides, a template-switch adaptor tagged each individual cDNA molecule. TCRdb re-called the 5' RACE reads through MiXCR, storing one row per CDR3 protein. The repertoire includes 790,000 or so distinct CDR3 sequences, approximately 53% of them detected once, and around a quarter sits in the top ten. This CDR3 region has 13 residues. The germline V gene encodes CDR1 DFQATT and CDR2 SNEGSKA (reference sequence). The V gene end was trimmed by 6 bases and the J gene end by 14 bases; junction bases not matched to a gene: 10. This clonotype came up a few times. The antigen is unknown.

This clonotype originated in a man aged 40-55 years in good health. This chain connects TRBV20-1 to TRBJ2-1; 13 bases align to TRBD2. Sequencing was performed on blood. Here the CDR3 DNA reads TGCAGTGCGAGGGGGGAAACTAGCGGGAGGGAGTTCTTC. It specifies CSARGETSGREFF.